This is a list of T cell receptor beta chains from one sample in a study of hypomethylating agent response in myelodysplastic syndrome. Generated by immunoSEQ multiplex PCR, the TCRdb table keeps only in-frame clones and is missing some. The sample comprises approximately 5,100 clones, roughly four fifths of which are singletons, and approximately 15% rests with the top ten. The starting material was bone marrow, obtained before or after starting hypomethylating agent treatment for myelodysplastic syndrome (not recorded which). The source of these receptors is a human donor with myelodysplastic syndrome. The CDR3 runs from the conserved cysteine through the conserved F or W. The D gene is left open where the match is weak. Clone size, where shown, is once, few, many, or a class for clones that have expanded.

J gene: TRBJ2-7
D gene: .
V gene: TRBV11-3
clone size: .
CDR3 protein: CASSFSPVSYEQYF
CDR3 DNA: TGTGCCAGCAGCTTCTCCCCCGTATCCTACGAGCAGTACTTC

J gene: TRBJ1-2
D gene: TRBD1
V gene: TRBV7-8
clone size: .
CDR3 protein: CASSPRGISANYGYTF
CDR3 DNA: TGTGCCAGCAGCCCCAGGGGGATATCGGCTAACTATGGCTACACCTTC

J gene: TRBJ1-5
D gene: .
V gene: TRBV7-9
clone size: few
CDR3 protein: CASSLEQGVGSQPQHF
CDR3 DNA: TGTGCCAGCAGCTTAGAGCAAGGGGTTGGGTCTCAGCCCCAGCATTTT

J gene: TRBJ2-3
D gene: TRBD2
V gene: TRBV7-2
clone size: .
CDR3 protein: CASSLGSSGGPTDTQYF
CDR3 DNA: TGTGCCAGCAGCTTAGGCTCTAGCGGGGGGCCCACAGATACGCAGTATTTT

J gene: TRBJ1-2
D gene: .
V gene: TRBV18
clone size: .
CDR3 protein: CASSPSQGPTGNYGYTF
CDR3 DNA: TGTGCCAGCTCACCATCCCAAGGCCCCACAGGGAACTATGGCTACACCTTC

J gene: TRBJ2-7
D gene: TRBD2
V gene: TRBV11-3
clone size: .
CDR3 protein: CASSPTGTSGNYEQYF
CDR3 DNA: TGTGCCAGCAGCCCCACCGGGACTAGCGGTAATTACGAGCAGTACTTC

J gene: TRBJ2-3
D gene: TRBD1
V gene: TRBV19
clone size: once
CDR3 protein: CASRDRGPDTQYF
CDR3 DNA: TGTGCCAGTAGGGACAGGGGGCCAGATACGCAGTATTTT

J gene: TRBJ1-4
D gene: .
V gene: TRBV5-4
clone size: .
CDR3 protein: CASSPEQGPTNEKLFF
CDR3 DNA: TGTGCCAGCAGCCCTGAACAAGGACCGACTAATGAAAAACTGTTTTTT

J gene: TRBJ2-7
D gene: TRBD1
V gene: TRBV27
clone size: .
CDR3 protein: CASKKGQSSSYEQYF
CDR3 DNA: TGTGCCAGCAAAAAGGGACAGAGTAGCTCCTACGAGCAGTACTTC

J gene: TRBJ1-2
D gene: .
V gene: TRBV5-6
clone size: .
CDR3 protein: CASSLAGTGGYTF
CDR3 DNA: TGTGCCAGCAGCTTGGCAGGGACGGGTGGCTACACCTTC

J gene: TRBJ2-7
D gene: .
V gene: TRBV5-1
clone size: once
CDR3 protein: CASSLATGPPYEQYF
CDR3 DNA: TGCGCCAGCAGCTTGGCGACCGGGCCTCCCTACGAGCAGTACTTC

J gene: TRBJ1-4
D gene: .
V gene: TRBV5-6
clone size: .
CDR3 protein: CASSLDSGTNEKLFF
CDR3 DNA: TGTGCCAGCAGCTTGGACTCGGGAACTAATGAAAAACTGTTTTTT

J gene: TRBJ2-7
D gene: .
V gene: TRBV20-1
clone size: .
CDR3 protein: CSASSSYEQYF
CDR3 DNA: TGCAGTGCTAGCTCCTCCTACGAGCAGTACTTC

J gene: TRBJ1-5
D gene: .
V gene: TRBV10-3
clone size: .
CDR3 protein: CAISESGGNQPQHF
CDR3 DNA: TGTGCCATCAGTGAGTCGGGAGGGAATCAGCCCCAGCATTTT

J gene: TRBJ2-3
D gene: TRBD2
V gene: TRBV15
clone size: .
CDR3 protein: CATSKGASGGIDTQYF
CDR3 DNA: TGTGCCACCAGCAAAGGGGCTAGCGGGGGGATAGATACGCAGTATTTT

J gene: TRBJ2-1
D gene: TRBD2
V gene: TRBV13
clone size: .
CDR3 protein: CASSPLAGSSYNEQFF
CDR3 DNA: TGTGCCAGCAGCCCTTTAGCGGGGAGCTCCTACAATGAGCAGTTCTTC

J gene: TRBJ2-7
D gene: TRBD1
V gene: TRBV19
clone size: .
CDR3 protein: CASTTGTGVDEQYF
CDR3 DNA: TGTGCCAGTACCACGGGGACAGGTGTGGACGAGCAGTACTTC

J gene: TRBJ2-1
D gene: .
V gene: TRBV11-3
clone size: .
CDR3 protein: CASSPPERGDNEQFF
CDR3 DNA: TGTGCCAGCAGCCCCCCCGAGAGGGGGGACAATGAGCAGTTCTTC

J gene: TRBJ1-6
D gene: .
V gene: TRBV30
clone size: .
CDR3 protein: CAWSDGDNSPLHF
CDR3 DNA: TGTGCCTGGAGTGACGGGGATAATTCACCCCTCCACTTT

J gene: TRBJ1-5
D gene: .
V gene: TRBV7-8
clone size: .
CDR3 protein: CASSLQQDQPQHF
CDR3 DNA: TGTGCCAGCAGTTTACAGCAGGATCAGCCCCAGCATTTT

J gene: TRBJ1-2
D gene: .
V gene: TRBV5-6
clone size: .
CDR3 protein: CASSLSTARSGYTF
CDR3 DNA: TGTGCCAGCAGCTTGTCAACAGCTAGGTCAGGCTACACCTTC

J gene: TRBJ1-5
D gene: .
V gene: TRBV6-1
clone size: .
CDR3 protein: CASRFGGQGNQPQHF
CDR3 DNA: TGTGCCAGCCGCTTCGGGGGCCAGGGCAATCAGCCCCAGCATTTT

J gene: TRBJ2-4
D gene: TRBD1
V gene: TRBV2
clone size: .
CDR3 protein: CASCRGLGTIAKNIQYF
CDR3 DNA: TGTGCCAGCTGCAGGGGGCTCGGTACCATAGCCAAAAACATTCAGTACTTC

J gene: TRBJ2-5
D gene: TRBD1
V gene: TRBV2
clone size: .
CDR3 protein: CASMGTGQETQYF
CDR3 DNA: TGTGCCAGCATGGGGACAGGGCAAGAGACCCAGTACTTC

J gene: TRBJ1-3
D gene: .
V gene: TRBV6-5
clone size: .
CDR3 protein: CASSFLTGSGNTIYF
CDR3 DNA: TGTGCCAGCAGTTTCCTAACAGGGTCTGGAAACACCATATATTTT

J gene: TRBJ2-2
D gene: .
V gene: TRBV7-8
clone size: .
CDR3 protein: CASNLPGGELFF
CDR3 DNA: TGTGCCAGCAATCTCCCCGGCGGGGAGCTGTTTTTT

J gene: TRBJ1-2
D gene: .
V gene: TRBV9
clone size: .
CDR3 protein: CASSVSRRAGDGNYGYTF
CDR3 DNA: TGTGCCAGCAGCGTAAGTCGACGGGCAGGGGATGGAAACTATGGCTACACCTTC

J gene: TRBJ2-7
D gene: .
V gene: TRBV4-1
clone size: .
CDR3 protein: CASSQSLSLEYEQYF
CDR3 DNA: TGCGCCAGCAGCCAGTCCCTCAGCCTGGAATACGAGCAGTACTTC

J gene: TRBJ2-2
D gene: TRBD1
V gene: TRBV15
clone size: .
CDR3 protein: CATSRTTPGTVTGELFF
CDR3 DNA: TGTGCCACCAGCAGAACTACTCCCGGGACAGTTACCGGGGAGCTGTTTTTT

J gene: TRBJ2-2
D gene: TRBD2
V gene: TRBV4-1
clone size: .
CDR3 protein: CASSLTEAGGPNTGELFF
CDR3 DNA: TGCGCCAGCAGCCTCACGGAAGCGGGGGGGCCGAACACCGGGGAGCTGTTTTTT

J gene: TRBJ2-7
D gene: TRBD1
V gene: TRBV19
clone size: .
CDR3 protein: CASSIGQGAGHEQYF
CDR3 DNA: TGTGCCAGTAGTATTGGGCAGGGGGCAGGTCACGAGCAGTACTTC

J gene: TRBJ1-5
D gene: .
V gene: TRBV10-2
clone size: once
CDR3 protein: CASSVDSSNQPQHF
CDR3 DNA: TGCGCCAGCAGCGTCGACAGTAGCAATCAGCCCCAGCATTTT

J gene: TRBJ2-3
D gene: .
V gene: TRBV19
clone size: .
CDR3 protein: CASRPGRTSTDTQYF
CDR3 DNA: TGTGCCAGTAGGCCAGGCCGTACTAGCACAGATACGCAGTATTTT

J gene: TRBJ2-7
D gene: .
V gene: TRBV6-5
clone size: .
CDR3 protein: CASRGQGPEQYF
CDR3 DNA: TGTGCCAGCAGAGGTCAGGGCCCCGAGCAGTACTTC

J gene: TRBJ2-7
D gene: TRBD1
V gene: TRBV7-2
clone size: .
CDR3 protein: CASSSGQGAIYEQYF
CDR3 DNA: TGTGCCAGCAGCTCGGGACAGGGAGCTATCTACGAGCAGTACTTC

J gene: TRBJ1-2
D gene: .
V gene: TRBV20-1
clone size: .
CDR3 protein: CSAKEDYGYTF
CDR3 DNA: TGCAGTGCTAAGGAGGACTATGGCTACACCTTC

J gene: TRBJ2-1
D gene: .
V gene: TRBV7-2
clone size: .
CDR3 protein: CASSSRGYLYNEQFF
CDR3 DNA: TGTGCCAGCAGCTCCCGAGGGTACCTCTACAATGAGCAGTTCTTC

J gene: TRBJ2-7
D gene: .
V gene: TRBV4-1
clone size: .
CDR3 protein: CASSRDTSYEQYF
CDR3 DNA: TGCGCCAGCAGCCGGGACACCTCCTACGAGCAGTACTTC

J gene: TRBJ2-1
D gene: .
V gene: TRBV5-1
clone size: few
CDR3 protein: CASSSLRRGGSYNEQFF
CDR3 DNA: TGCGCCAGCAGCTCCCTCAGGAGGGGGGGGTCCTACAATGAGCAGTTCTTC

J gene: TRBJ2-1
D gene: .
V gene: TRBV6-5
clone size: .
CDR3 protein: CASSLGFNEQFF
CDR3 DNA: TGTGCCAGCAGTTTAGGGTTCAATGAGCAGTTCTTC